What follows are 15 T cell receptor beta chains derived from one specimen sequenced in a study of cytomegalovirus exposure and HLA in healthy donors. With 60 Vbeta and 13 Jbeta primers, the PCR was carried out. Generated by immunoSEQ multiplex PCR, the TCRdb table keeps only in-frame clones and is missing some. Reported are 65,000 to 95,000 clones; the ten largest clones contain about 4.2%. The sample consisted of PBMCs. Receptor source: a man younger than 45 in good health and CMV-seronegative.

The rearrangement uses TRBV4-1 and TRBJ2-4; D may be TRBD2 (6 bases). The CDR3 loop spans 12 amino acids. Per the germline V gene, CDR1 is MGHRA and CDR2 is YSYEKL. The ends were cut back, 4 bases at V and 15 bases at J, with 16 bases in the middle. The CDR3 DNA follows: TGCGCCAGCAGCCCGATGGGCGGGGTTAGGTACTTC. Amino acids: CASSPMGGVRYF.

J is TRBJ1-3 and V is TRBV18; D gene ambiguous. V was trimmed by 5 bases and J by 0 bases, leaving 17 bases between them. The CDR3 consists of 17 residues. Per germline, CDR1 KGHSH and CDR2 LQKENI. The CDR3 region is CASSTSPDSLSGNTIYF. The CDR3 DNA is TGTGCCAGCTCAACCTCCCCGGACTCACTCTCTGGAAACACCATATATTTT.

The chain uses TRBV18 and TRBJ1-2; D gene unclear. Trimming stripped 4 bases from V and 0 bases from J, with 12 bases between. Germline CDR1 KGHSH, CDR2 LQKENI. The CDR3 is 15 amino acids. This chain's CDR3 is CASSRARDANYGYTF. The CDR3, as DNA: TGTGCCAGCTCACGTGCGCGAGATGCTAACTATGGCTACACCTTC.

This chain connects TRBV7-9 to TRBJ2-7, with 12 bases fitting TRBD2. Germline-derived CDR1 and CDR2 are SEHNR and FQNEAQ (reference sequence). The CDR3 sequence is 18 residues long. The V segment lost 5 bases and the J segment 1 base; nucleotides outside the gene matches: 12. The CDR3 is CASSRTSGIIRGSYEQYF. The CDR3 DNA reads TGTGCCAGCAGCCGGACTAGCGGGATTATAAGAGGGTCCTACGAGCAGTACTTC.

V usage is TRBV7-8 and J usage is TRBJ2-3, with a weak D call TRBD2 (6 bases). The CDR3 loop spans 16 amino acids. Germline CDR1 and CDR2: SGHVS and FQNEAQ. V was cut by 6 bases and J by 2 bases, with 18 bases left in between. The CDR3 region is CASRRSPARDTDTQYF. CDR3 in DNA: TGTGCCAGCAGACGATCCCCCGCGCGGGACACAGATACGCAGTATTTT. Filled out from reference TRBV7-8 and TRBJ2-3, the complete variable domain reads GAGVSQSPRYKVAKRGQDVALRCDPISGHVSLFWYQQALGQGPEFLTYFQNEAQLDKSGLPSDRFFAERPEGSVSTLKIQRTQQEDSAVYLCASRRSPARDTDTQYFGPGTRLTVL.

J is TRBJ1-1 and V is TRBV5-1; TRBD1 might be the D (6 bases). Trimming took 2 bases from V and 5 from J, leaving 13 bases between them. The germline V gene has CDR1 SGHRS and CDR2 YFSETQ. CDR3 length: 14 amino acids. The CDR3 protein is CASSFEGVGTEAFF. In DNA, the CDR3 is TGCGCCAGCAGCTTCGAGGGGGTGGGTACTGAAGCTTTCTTT.

V usage is TRBV6-5 and J usage is TRBJ2-7, with TRBD1 as a possible D gene (6 bases). Germline V CDR1 and CDR2: MNHEY, SVGAGI. V lost 2 bases and J 6 bases, leaving 14 bases between the germline ends. The CDR3 loop spans 14 amino acids. CDR3 in DNA: TGTGCCAGCAGTTACGGAGAGACAGGCGGCGAGCAGTACTTC. It is translated as CASSYGETGGEQYF.

The rearrangement uses TRBV19 and TRBJ1-3; D unclear. This CDR3 has 14 amino acids. Trimming pared 3 bases from V and 6 bases from J, leaving 12 bases between. Germline V gives CDR1 LNHDA, CDR2 SQIVND (reference sequence). The chain's CDR3 is CASSIYEWANTIYF. CDR3 coding DNA: TGTGCCAGTAGTATTTATGAGTGGGCAAACACCATATATTTT.

V gene TRBV10-3 combines with J gene TRBJ1-1, with D unresolved. Per germline, CDR1 ENHRY and CDR2 SYGVKD. The CDR3 is 11 residues long. The V gene lost 8 bases and the J gene lost 3 bases, with 7 bases spanning the gap. The CDR3 bases are TGTGCCATCGGTGCGGACACTGAAGCTTTCTTT. Protein: CAIGADTEAFF.

The chain has TRBV4-2 and TRBJ2-7; 9 bases agree with TRBD2. CDR1 is LGHNA, CDR2 YNFKEQ, per germline. Germline trimming cut 0 bases from V and 0 bases from J; bases unmatched to any gene: 6. This CDR3 is 17 amino acids long. CDR3 bases: TGTGCCAGCAGCCAAGATGGTCGCGGGGGGGTCTCCTACGAGCAGTACTTC. Translated, it gives CASSQDGRGGVSYEQYF.

The J gene is TRBJ2-7, the V gene TRBV6-5; 8 nucleotides align to TRBD2. V trimming: 6 bases; J trimming: 6 bases; junction bases outside the gene matches: 10. This CDR3 is built from 14 residues. CDR1 and CDR2 from the germline V gene are MNHEY and SVGAGI. DNA of the CDR3: TGTGCCAGCAGCACCGGGACTAGACCTAGCGAGCAGTACTTC. Its translation is CASSTGTRPSEQYF.

CDR3 in DNA: TGCGCCAGCAGCTGGGGGGGGGCTGTATACGAGCAGTACTTC. It specifies CASSWGGAVYEQYF. V gene TRBV5-1 combines with J gene TRBJ2-7, with D possibly being TRBD2 (7 bases). The ends were cut back, 3 bases at V and 4 bases at J, with 14 bases in the middle. CDR1 and CDR2 (germline): SGHRS, YFSETQ. The CDR3 is made up of 14 amino acids.

The chain has TRBV5-1 and TRBJ2-1, with TRBD2 matching 14 bases. V dropped 4 bases and J dropped 7; count of bases not matched to a gene: 4. There are 15 residues in the CDR3. Germline CDR1 reads SGHRS; CDR2 reads YFSETQ. CDR3 region: CASSNRTSGGNEQFF. The CDR3 DNA reads TGCGCCAGCAGCAACAGGACTAGCGGGGGGAATGAGCAGTTCTTC.

The V gene is TRBV6-1, the J gene TRBJ2-7, with TRBD2 identical over 8 bases. The CDR3 runs 16 residues. CDR1 and CDR2 (germline): MNHNS, SASEGT. With 4 bases clipped from V and 0 bases from J, the junction kept 8 bases outside the gene matches. The CDR3 DNA is TGTGCCAGCAGTGTGGCGATTAGCGGGGCCTCCTACGAGCAGTACTTC. Translation: CASSVAISGASYEQYF.

The rearrangement uses TRBV27 and TRBJ2-7; 11 bases fit TRBD2. Germline lookup yields CDR1 MNHEY and CDR2 SMNVEV (reference sequence). J lost 0 bases, V lost 7 bases, and 8 bases had no gene match. The CDR3 is made up of 16 amino acids. The CDR3 DNA reads TGTGCCAGCATGAGACTAGCGGGACCCAGCTCCTACGAGCAGTACTTC. Protein: CASMRLAGPSSYEQYF.